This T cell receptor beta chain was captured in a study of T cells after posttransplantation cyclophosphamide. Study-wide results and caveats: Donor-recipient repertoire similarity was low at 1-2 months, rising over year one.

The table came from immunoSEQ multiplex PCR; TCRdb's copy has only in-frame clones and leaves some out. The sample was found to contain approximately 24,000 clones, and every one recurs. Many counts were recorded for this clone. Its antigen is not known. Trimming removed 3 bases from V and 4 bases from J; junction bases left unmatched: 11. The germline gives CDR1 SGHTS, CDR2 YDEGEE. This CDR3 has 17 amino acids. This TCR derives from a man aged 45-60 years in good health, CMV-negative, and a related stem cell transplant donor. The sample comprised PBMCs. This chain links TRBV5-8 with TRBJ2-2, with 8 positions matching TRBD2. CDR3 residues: CASSWGTSPSSTGELFF. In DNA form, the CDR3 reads TGTGCCAGCAGCTGGGGGACTAGTCCTTCATCCACCGGGGAGCTGTTTTTT.